These T cell receptor beta chains were read from a single sample in a study of blood T cell repertoires in COVID-19. Using immunoSEQ multiplex PCR, the repertoire was profiled, and TCRdb retains in-frame clones only, with some absent. Of about 250,000 clones in the sample, 65% to 90% were seen once. The sample was PBMCs or T cells enriched from blood (not recorded which). These receptors all come from a man aged 35-49 years who had recovered from COVID-19. Each CDR3 is given with its conserved first and last residue.

v_gene	j_gene	len	CDR3aa
TRBV28	TRBJ2-7	15	CASIPGGTGHYEQYF
TRBV5-1	TRBJ2-1	13	CASSLSGNNEQFF
TRBV27	TRBJ1-1	14	CASSLSSAPSAAFF
TRBV21-1	TRBJ1-2	17	CASSNLRGTRTNYGYTF
TRBV19	TRBJ2-1	16	CASSRGTGTRDNEQFF
TRBV6-2/TRBV6-3	TRBJ1-1	14	CASSYPGVRTEAFF
TRBV10-3	TRBJ1-5	14	CAISDERLNQPQHF
TRBV7-2	TRBJ1-5	14	CASQGAASNQPQHF
TRBV6-5	TRBJ1-4	15	CASSSRQGGWEKLFF
TRBV5-1	TRBJ1-1	17	CASSFPGPLGLNTEAFF
TRBV5-1	TRBJ2-7	14	CASRSQGNTYEQYF
TRBV6-5	TRBJ1-4	12	CASSKTQEKLFF
TRBV30	TRBJ1-1	13	CAWKELGGTEAFF
TRBV11-2	TRBJ2-3	14	CASSPGTGGDTQYF
TRBV4-1	TRBJ2-7	14	CASSQEPRGDEQYF
TRBV2	TRBJ2-5	15	CASSWGQGLRETQYF
TRBV5-4	TRBJ1-2	16	CASSLRREMANYGYTF
TRBV19	TRBJ1-5	13	CASSQVTDEPQHF
TRBV14	TRBJ2-3	16	CASSQARTSSTDTQYF
TRBV5-1	TRBJ2-3	15	CASSLVRGQADTQYF
TRBV11-2	TRBJ1-5	14	CASRAGFADQPQHF
TRBV30	TRBJ2-1	14	CAWSASTSGNEQFF
TRBV30	TRBJ1-5	12	CAWSGQGQPQHF
TRBV4-1	TRBJ2-7	13	CASSHGVGDEQYF
TRBV4-2	TRBJ1-2	15	CASSQEIQGALGYTF
TRBV5-6	TRBJ1-3	12	CASSLYGNTIYF
TRBV14	TRBJ2-5	14	CASSPSGAPGTQYF
TRBV3-1/TRBV3-2	TRBJ1-2	15	CASSQSSLKSYGYTF
TRBV15	TRBJ2-5	13	CATSRGMRETQYF
TRBV5-1	TRBJ2-1	15	CASSYGQGAYNEQFF
TRBV5-6	TRBJ1-3	16	CASSLNADMAGNTIYF
TRBV9	TRBJ2-7	15	CASGAYQGWGNEQYF
TRBV19	TRBJ2-7	14	CASSPRTGTYEQYF
TRBV6-5	TRBJ2-7	15	CASHLGVAGRHEQYF
TRBV5-1	TRBJ2-1	15	CASSRAGLALNEQFF
TRBV5-6	TRBJ2-7	15	CASSFGQGAVNEQYF
TRBV6-4	TRBJ2-1	14	CASSVDRGWNEQFF
TRBV27	TRBJ1-2	15	CASSYHMSANYGYTF
TRBV5-5	TRBJ1-2	11	CASSSQGFYTF
TRBV19	TRBJ1-5	16	CASSIPGTGINQPQHF
TRBV4-3	TRBJ2-5	15	CASSPVDSSKETQYF
TRBV6-2/TRBV6-3	TRBJ2-5	14	CASSYVAVQETQYF
TRBV29-1	TRBJ1-1	12	CSVADRNTEAFF
TRBV7-3	TRBJ2-2	16	CASSPWAGANTGELFF
TRBV7-9	TRBJ1-2	13	CASTSEAFYGYTF
TRBV7-8	TRBJ2-1	20	CASSLVPGLAGAARSNEQFF
TRBV14	TRBJ2-5	17	CASSRLPRGSPQETQYF